This is a list of T cell receptor beta chains from one sample in a study of T cell repertoires in cytomegalovirus infection. No antigen is known for these receptors. TCRdb redid the calling of the reads with MiXCR, one entry per CDR3 protein. This sample has some 500,000 distinct CDR3 sequences, with roughly 34% found just once. Here the sequenced sample was cultured PBMCs, taken from culture after CMV antigen stimulation. These receptors originate from a human donor in good health (CMV status not recorded). Some clones in this sample may be carry-over from other donors' samples. CDR3s include the opening cysteine and the closing phenylalanine or tryptophan. A D gene is named only where the DNA matches it firmly. The size entry is marked missing in some rows and otherwise reads once, few, many or a size class.

d_call clone_size j_call v_call cdr3_aa cdr3_nt
- - TRBJ1-1 TRBV7-2 CASSLQYTEAFF TGTGCCAGCAGCTTGCAGTACACTGAAGCTTTCTTT
TRBD2 - TRBJ2-1 TRBV29-1 CSAEGLAGLSSYNEQFF TGCAGCGCCGAAGGGCTAGCGGGGTTGAGCTCCTACAATGAGCAGTTCTTC
- few TRBJ2-1 TRBV6-5 CASRPDSNNEQFF TGTGCCAGCAGACCGGACTCGAACAATGAGCAGTTCTTC
- few TRBJ2-1 TRBV7-8 CASSLDMWGEQFF TGTGCCAGCAGCTTAGATATGTGGGGTGAGCAGTTCTTC
- few TRBJ2-7 TRBV4-2 CASSQLEEGVYEQYF TGTGCCAGCAGCCAGCTGGAGGAGGGAGTCTACGAGCAGTACTTC
- - TRBJ1-2 TRBV7-9 CASSKGTHPNYGYTF TGTGCCAGCAGCAAAGGCACACATCCTAACTATGGCTACACCTTC
TRBD1 few TRBJ2-3 TRBV7-6 CASSPRDRATDTQYF TGTGCCAGCAGCCCAAGGGACAGGGCGACAGATACGCAGTATTTT
- - TRBJ2-7 TRBV6-2/TRBV6-3 CASILDPRLVPTEQYF TGTGCCAGCATCCTAGATCCGAGACTAGTCCCTACCGAGCAGTACTTC
TRBD1 few TRBJ1-1 TRBV7-9 CASSLGETGGIEAFF TGTGCCAGCAGCTTAGGGGAGACAGGGGGCATTGAAGCTTTCTTT
TRBD2 few TRBJ2-1 TRBV7-6 CASSLGGLDYNEQFF TGTGCCAGCAGCTTAGGGGGACTAGATTACAATGAGCAGTTCTTC
- - TRBJ2-1 TRBV7-8 CASSLGWRSYNEQFF TGTGCCAGCAGCTTAGGTTGGCGCTCCTACAATGAGCAGTTCTTC
- - TRBJ2-1 TRBV24-1 CATARRGPYNEQFF TGTGCCACCGCCAGGCGGGGACCCTACAATGAGCAGTTCTTC
- - TRBJ2-1 TRBV25-1 CASRGRTYNEQFF TGTGCCAGCAGGGGGAGGACCTACAATGAGCAGTTCTTC
TRBD1 few TRBJ2-5 TRBV25-1 CASSNRQGGETQYF TGTGCCAGCAGTAACCGACAGGGCGGAGAGACCCAGTACTTC
- many TRBJ2-4 TRBV7-2 CASSRLRRGLAKNIQYF TGTGCCAGCAGCCGACTAAGGAGGGGGTTAGCCAAAAACATTCAGTACTTC
- - TRBJ1-5 TRBV4-1 CASSQLGGGDQPQHF TGCGCCAGCAGCCAGCTAGGGGGGGGTGATCAGCCCCAGCATTTT
- - TRBJ1-4 TRBV6-6 CASSYPHATNEKLFF TGTGCCAGCAGTTACCCCCATGCAACTAATGAAAAACTGTTTTTT
- few TRBJ1-6 TRBV11-3 CASSLGFDGNSPLHF TGTGCCAGCAGCTTAGGGTTCGACGGGAATTCACCCCTCCACTTT
- few TRBJ2-2 TRBV7-2 CASSLVGSGTGELFF TGTGCCAGCAGCTTAGTCGGGAGTGGCACCGGGGAGCTGTTTTTT
TRBD2 - TRBJ2-2 TRBV5-1 CASSSGTSGSPGLFF TGCGCCAGCAGCTCCGGGACTAGCGGTTCCCCGGGGCTGTTTTTT